The rows below give T cell receptor beta chains drawn from one sample of a study of cytomegalovirus exposure and HLA in healthy donors. Sequenced by immunoSEQ multiplex PCR; TCRdb stores in-frame clones only, minus some. The sample shows fewer than 110,000 clones, around 67% of them seen only once. Sample: PBMCs. The source of these receptors is a middle-aged woman in good health and CMV-seropositive. The CDR3 runs from the conserved cysteine through the conserved F or W. The D gene is left open where the match is weak. Part of the rows lack a size; the others show once, few, many or a class for expanded clones.

>-|TRBV7-2|14|-|TRBJ2-7
CASSNTGNHYEQYF
TGTGCCAGCAGCAATACAGGGAACCACTACGAGCAGTACTTC
>-|TRBV30|14|-|TRBJ1-1
CAWSSQTPNTEAFF
TGTGCCTGGAGTAGCCAGACACCGAACACTGAAGCTTTCTTT
>-|TRBV11-2|13|-|TRBJ2-2
CASSFMRAGELFF
TGTGCCAGCAGCTTTATGAGGGCCGGGGAGCTGTTTTTT
>-|TRBV5-1|14|-|TRBJ2-3
CASSLAQGTDTQYF
TGCGCCAGCAGCTTGGCACAGGGCACAGATACGCAGTATTTT
>-|TRBV6-5|14|-|TRBJ1-1
CASSSGQLNTEAFF
TGTGCCAGCAGTTCAGGGCAGTTGAACACTGAAGCTTTCTTT
>TRBD2|TRBV10-3|15|few|TRBJ2-1
CAISESGGTWYEQFF
TGTGCCATCAGTGAATCGGGGGGTACTTGGTATGAGCAGTTCTTC
>TRBD2|TRBV7-2|15|-|TRBJ2-3
CASSPIAGWEIGQYF
TGTGCCAGCAGCCCCATAGCGGGGTGGGAGATAGGGCAGTATTTT
>TRBD1|TRBV7-2|15|-|TRBJ2-5
CASSLGTGGRETQYF
TGTGCCAGCAGCTTAGGGACAGGGGGCCGGGAGACCCAGTACTTC
>-|TRBV9|13|-|TRBJ1-6
CASSPQGNSPLHF
TGTGCCAGCAGTCCGCAGGGGAATTCACCCCTCCACTTT
>-|TRBV4-3|14|-|TRBJ1-1
CASSQQGMNTEAFF
TGCGCCAGCAGCCAACAGGGGATGAACACTGAAGCTTTCTTT
>TRBD1|TRBV9|15|-|TRBJ2-5
CASSVGQGREETQYF
TGTGCCAGCAGCGTCGGACAGGGTAGGGAAGAGACCCAGTACTTC
>TRBD1|TRBV10-3|16|-|TRBJ2-1
CAISDQGQAGYNEQFF
TGTGCCATCAGTGACCAGGGACAGGCGGGATACAATGAGCAGTTCTTC
>-|TRBV6-1|13|-|TRBJ1-5
CASGGWQNQPQHF
TGTGCCAGCGGTGGTTGGCAAAATCAGCCCCAGCATTTT
>-|TRBV28|13|-|TRBJ1-2
CASSLSSEDGYTF
TGTGCCAGCAGTTTGTCTTCAGAGGATGGCTACACCTTC
>-|TRBV5-4|15|-|TRBJ1-6
CASSQDGQNNSPLHF
TGTGCCAGCAGCCAAGACGGACAGAATAATTCACCCCTCCACTTT
>TRBD1|TRBV28|15|-|TRBJ2-7
CASSPNPDRVHEQYF
TGTGCCAGCAGTCCGAACCCAGACAGGGTTCACGAGCAGTACTTC
>-|TRBV4-2|15|-|TRBJ1-5
CASSQDSTRDQPQHF
TGTGCCAGCAGCCAAGATTCCACACGGGATCAGCCCCAGCATTTT
>-|TRBV2|15|-|TRBJ2-2
CASRLSGAGTGELFF
TGTGCCAGCAGATTGTCGGGCGCGGGCACCGGGGAGCTGTTTTTT
>TRBD1|TRBV7-2|15|-|TRBJ1-5
CASSLDRGRNQPQHF
TGTGCCAGCAGCTTAGACAGGGGGAGGAATCAGCCCCAGCATTTT
>-|TRBV7-2|13|-|TRBJ2-5
CASSLGQKETQYF
TGTGCCAGCAGCTTAGGGCAGAAAGAGACCCAGTACTTC
>TRBD1|TRBV10-3|14|-|TRBJ2-7
CAIRGQGRFYEQYF
TGTGCCATCAGGGGACAGGGGAGATTCTACGAGCAGTACTTC
>-|TRBV4-3|15|-|TRBJ1-5
CASSQDAGGNQPQHF
TGCGCCAGCAGCCAAGACGCAGGGGGCAATCAGCCCCAGCATTTT
>TRBD1|TRBV5-1|14|-|TRBJ2-5
CASSRDRGIETQYF
TGCGCCAGCAGCCGGGACAGGGGCATAGAGACCCAGTACTTC
>-|TRBV10-2|13|-|TRBJ1-1
CASSEQGNTEAFF
TGCGCCAGCAGTGAACAGGGGAACACTGAAGCTTTCTTT
>-|TRBV27|15|-|TRBJ1-2
CASTRDPGVPHGYTF
TGTGCCAGCACCCGCGATCCCGGTGTTCCTCATGGCTACACCTTC
>TRBD1|TRBV2|13|-|TRBJ2-5
CASSRGQQETQYF
TGTGCCAGCAGTCGGGGACAGCAAGAGACCCAGTACTTC
>-|TRBV6-1|12|once|TRBJ2-5
CASSAQTVSSYF
TGTGCCAGCAGTGCCCAGACTGTCAGTTCATACTTC
>-|TRBV6-5|13|-|TRBJ1-5
CASSYNSNQPQHF
TGTGCCAGCAGTTACAATAGTAATCAGCCCCAGCATTTT
>-|TRBV2|14|-|TRBJ1-2
CASSARAGFYGYTF
TGTGCCAGCAGTGCAAGGGCAGGGTTCTATGGCTACACCTTC
>TRBD1|TRBV5-1|14|-|TRBJ2-7
CASSLRGTAYEQYF
TGCGCCAGCAGCTTGAGGGGGACAGCCTACGAGCAGTACTTC
>TRBD1|TRBV19|13|once|TRBJ1-2
CASRISTGDGYTF
TGTGCCAGTAGAATTTCGACAGGGGATGGCTACACCTTC
>TRBD2|TRBV7-3|15|-|TRBJ2-5
CASSERGTSVETQYF
TGTGCCAGCAGCGAAAGGGGGACTAGCGTGGAGACCCAGTACTTC
>TRBD1|TRBV4-1|16|-|TRBJ1-5
CASSQEGTGSSQPQHF
TGCGCCAGCAGCCAAGAAGGGACAGGGTCTTCTCAGCCCCAGCATTTT
>TRBD2|TRBV5-1|16|once|TRBJ2-3
CASSLVLAGSTDTQYF
TGCGCCAGCAGCTTGGTGCTAGCGGGGAGCACAGATACGCAGTATTTT
>TRBD1|TRBV6-5|13|-|TRBJ1-6
CASSSTGVSPLHF
TGTGCCAGCAGTTCCACAGGGGTTTCACCCCTCCACTTT
>TRBD2|TRBV7-7|16|few|TRBJ2-3
CASSLSLAASPDTQYF
TGTGCTAGCAGCTTATCCCTAGCGGCCTCCCCGGATACGCAGTATTTT
>-|TRBV4-2|15|-|TRBJ1-1
CASSQDYGGRTEAFF
TGTGCCAGCAGCCAAGATTACGGGGGGCGGACTGAAGCTTTCTTT
>TRBD1|TRBV2|14|few|TRBJ1-6
CASRGGQGRSPLHF
TGTGCCAGCAGGGGAGGACAGGGTCGGTCACCCCTCCACTTT
>-|TRBV5-4|14|-|TRBJ2-4
CASSLDQIGGIQYF
TGTGCCAGCAGCTTGGACCAGATTGGTGGCATTCAGTACTTC
>TRBD1|TRBV6-5|15|-|TRBJ1-3
CASRPDRYSGNTIYF
TGTGCCAGCAGGCCGGACAGGTACTCTGGAAACACCATATATTTT
>-|TRBV29-1|9|-|TRBJ1-2
CSVDAAYTF
TGCAGCGTTGACGCAGCGTACACCTTC
>-|TRBV19|12|once|TRBJ2-1
CASSSPNNEQFF
TGTGCCAGTAGTTCCCCAAACAATGAGCAGTTCTTC
>TRBD1|TRBV28|15|-|TRBJ1-1
CASSPGGQGVPEAFF
TGTGCCAGCAGTCCCGGGGGACAGGGAGTCCCTGAAGCTTTCTTT
>-|TRBV5-6|18|-|TRBJ1-3
CASSWGKVAGETGNTIYF
TGTGCCAGCAGCTGGGGGAAGGTGGCAGGGGAGACTGGAAACACCATATATTTT
>-|TRBV20-1|11|-|TRBJ2-3
CSGKIIDTQYF
TGCAGTGGTAAAATAATAGATACGCAGTATTTT
>-|TRBV6-5|15|few|TRBJ1-5
CASSYSARAGQPQHF
TGTGCCAGCAGTTACTCTGCCAGGGCCGGTCAGCCCCAGCATTTT
>-|TRBV21-1|16|-|TRBJ1-2
CASSKAERPGQAGCTF
TGTGCCAGCAGCAAAGCAGAGAGGCCGGGACAGGCTGGCTGCACCTTC
>-|TRBV27|14|few|TRBJ2-7
CASSSSGHLYEQYF
-
>TRBD2|TRBV7-6|17|-|TRBJ2-7
CASSLGPRTSGDYEQYF
TGTGCCAGCAGCTTAGGCCCCCGGACTAGCGGGGACTACGAGCAGTACTTC
>-|TRBV5-1|14|-|TRBJ2-7
CASSLAWPPYEQYF
TGCGCCAGCAGCTTGGCCTGGCCGCCCTACGAGCAGTACTTC
>TRBD1|TRBV7-3|14|once|TRBJ1-1
CASSLGQAGTEAFF
TGTGCCAGCAGCCTGGGACAGGCCGGCACTGAAGCTTTCTTT
>TRBD1|TRBV19|14|-|TRBJ1-2
CASIGTGGGYGYTF
TGTGCCAGTATCGGGACAGGGGGCGGCTATGGCTACACCTTC
>TRBD1|TRBV6-1|14|-|TRBJ2-2
CASTPGQGPGELFF
TGTGCCAGCACCCCGGGACAGGGCCCCGGGGAGCTGTTTTTT
>-|TRBV7-8|15|-|TRBJ1-5
CASSLVGGAKQPQHF
TGTGCCAGCAGCTTAGTGGGAGGGGCCAAGCAGCCCCAGCATTTT